The text below deals with one T cell receptor beta chain. The target antigen is unknown. From germline, CDR1 is SEHNR and CDR2 FQNEAQ (reference sequence). The V and J ends lost 1 base and 0 bases, in that order; junction bases with no gene match: 5. The CDR3 is 17 residues long. The data were obtained in a study of shared clonotypes between healthy human individuals. Study results and limitations: The study found lower generation probabilities in non-shared clonotypes than in those shared by all four donors. Naive subsets tended to show greater estimated richness than memory subsets. Sampling covered blood only; tissue repertoires likely differ. Some naive CD4 clonotypes, 4% to 6%, turned up in common across several donors.

Generated by immunoSEQ multiplex PCR, the TCRdb table keeps only in-frame clones and is missing some. The top ten clones hold 0.36% of a sample with approximately 2.5 million clones, roughly 93% of them seen once. The sample consisted of naive CD4+ T cells from PBMCs. Specified subset: CD45RA+ positively selected. This sequence was found in a man between 18 and 29 years old in good health. Some clones in this sample may be carry-over from other donors' samples. V is TRBV7-9 and J is TRBJ2-1, with 8 bases aligning to TRBD2. CDR3 DNA: TGTGCCAGCAGCTTAGTACACGGGAGGGGCTCCTACAATGAGCAGTTCTTC. Translating gives CASSLVHGRGSYNEQFF.